This T cell receptor (beta chain) comes out of a study of blood T cell repertoires in COVID-19. As processed by the authors: Using reference gene primer amplification, nucleated cell counts were estimated. Produced via immunoSEQ multiplex PCR; TCRdb's table is partial and in-frame only. V, J and clone size reflect that table, while D and trimming were determined from the DNA. Of 110,000 to 150,000 clones listed, under 90% were seen once; the top ten hold around 3.7%. Germline values: CDR1 MNHEY, CDR2 SVGAGI. CDR3 length: 14 residues. After removal of 5 bases from V and 4 bases from J, the junction contained 8 bases not matched to a gene.

The clonotype comes from a man between 65 and 80 years old who had recovered from COVID-19. The gene calls are TRBV6-5 and TRBJ2-7; 7 bases match TRBD2. The material sequenced was peripheral blood. The CDR3 DNA follows: TGTGCCAGCAGTACCTCGCTAGCGGCGTACGAGCAGTACTTC. Encoded protein: CASSTSLAAYEQYF.